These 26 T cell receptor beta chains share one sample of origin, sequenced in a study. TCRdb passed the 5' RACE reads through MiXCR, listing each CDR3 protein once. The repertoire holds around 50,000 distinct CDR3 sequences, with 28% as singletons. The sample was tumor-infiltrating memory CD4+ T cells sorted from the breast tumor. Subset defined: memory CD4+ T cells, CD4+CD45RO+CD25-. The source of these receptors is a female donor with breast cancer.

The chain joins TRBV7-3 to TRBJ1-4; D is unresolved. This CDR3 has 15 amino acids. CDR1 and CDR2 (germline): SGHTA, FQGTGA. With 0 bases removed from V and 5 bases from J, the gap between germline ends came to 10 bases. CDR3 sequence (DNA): TGTGCCAGCAGCTTAACGGCAGCGACCAATGAAAAACTGTTTTTT. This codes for CASSLTAATNEKLFF.

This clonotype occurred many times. CDR3 in amino acids: CASSLNGQGAGGYTF. The DNA for the CDR3 is TGTGCCAGCAGCCTAAACGGACAGGGGGCAGGTGGCTACACCTTC. This sequence joins TRBV6-5 and TRBJ1-2; 11 bases align to TRBD1. The V gene's germline CDR1 is MNHEY and CDR2 SVGAGI. The CDR3 is 15 amino acids. Trimming removed 6 bases from V and 7 bases from J; junction bases left unmatched: 10.

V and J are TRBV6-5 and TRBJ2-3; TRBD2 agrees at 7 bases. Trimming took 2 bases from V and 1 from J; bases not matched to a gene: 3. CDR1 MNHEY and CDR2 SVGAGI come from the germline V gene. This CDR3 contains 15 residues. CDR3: CASSYPLAGTDTQYF. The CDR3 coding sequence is TGTGCCAGCAGTTACCCGCTAGCGGGCACAGATACGCAGTATTTT.

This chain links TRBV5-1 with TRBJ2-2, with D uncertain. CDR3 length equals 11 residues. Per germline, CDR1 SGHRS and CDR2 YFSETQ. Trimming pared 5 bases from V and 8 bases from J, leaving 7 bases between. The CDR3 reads CASSSKGELFF. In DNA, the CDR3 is TGCGCCAGCAGTTCCAAGGGGGAGCTGTTTTTT.

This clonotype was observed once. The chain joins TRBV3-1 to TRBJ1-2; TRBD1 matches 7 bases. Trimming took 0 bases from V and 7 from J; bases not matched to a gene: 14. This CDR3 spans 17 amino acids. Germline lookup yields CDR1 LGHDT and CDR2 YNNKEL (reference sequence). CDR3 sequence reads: CASSQDSRTGVSSGYTF. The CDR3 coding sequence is TGTGCCAGCAGCCAAGATTCACGAACAGGGGTGTCGAGTGGCTACACCTTC.

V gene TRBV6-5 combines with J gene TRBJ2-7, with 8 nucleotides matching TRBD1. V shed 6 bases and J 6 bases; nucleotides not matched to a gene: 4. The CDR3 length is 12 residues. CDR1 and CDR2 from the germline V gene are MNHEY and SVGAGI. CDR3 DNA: TGTGCCAGCAGACGTGGACAGGGCGAGCAGTACTTC. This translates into CASRRGQGEQYF.

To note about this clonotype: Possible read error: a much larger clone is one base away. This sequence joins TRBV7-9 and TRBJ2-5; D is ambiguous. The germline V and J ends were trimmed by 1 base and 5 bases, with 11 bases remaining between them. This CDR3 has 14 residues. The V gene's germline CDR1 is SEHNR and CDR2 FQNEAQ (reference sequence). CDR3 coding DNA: TGTGCCAGCAGCTTAGGCTATTGGGCGGAGACCCAGTACTTC. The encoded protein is CASSLGYWAETQYF.

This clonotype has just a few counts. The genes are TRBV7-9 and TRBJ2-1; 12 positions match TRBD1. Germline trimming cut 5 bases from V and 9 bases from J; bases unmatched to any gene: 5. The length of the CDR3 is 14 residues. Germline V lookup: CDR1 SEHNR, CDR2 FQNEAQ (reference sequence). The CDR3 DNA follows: TGTGCCAGCAGCCCCGGGACAGGGGGCCGTGAGCAGTTCTTC. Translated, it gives CASSPGTGGREQFF.

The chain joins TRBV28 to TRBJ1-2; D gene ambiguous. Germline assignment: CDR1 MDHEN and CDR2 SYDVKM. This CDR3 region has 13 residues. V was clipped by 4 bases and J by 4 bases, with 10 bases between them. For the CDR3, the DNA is TGTGCCAGCAGTTCTCCAGGTGCCTATGGCTACACCTTC. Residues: CASSSPGAYGYTF.

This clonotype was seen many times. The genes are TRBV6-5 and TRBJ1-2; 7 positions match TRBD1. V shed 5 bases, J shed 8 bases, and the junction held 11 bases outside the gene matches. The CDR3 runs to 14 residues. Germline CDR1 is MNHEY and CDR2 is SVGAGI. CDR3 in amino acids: CASSRDRVWAGYTF. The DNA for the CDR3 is TGTGCCAGCAGTCGCGACAGGGTGTGGGCCGGCTACACCTTC.

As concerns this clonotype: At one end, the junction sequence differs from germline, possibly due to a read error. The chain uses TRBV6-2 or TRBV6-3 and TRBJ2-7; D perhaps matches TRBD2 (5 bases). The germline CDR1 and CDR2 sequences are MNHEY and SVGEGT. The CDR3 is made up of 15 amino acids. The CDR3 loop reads CASSYSKLVNYEQDF. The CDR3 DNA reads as TGTGCCAGCAGTTACTCGAAACTAGTGAACTACGAGCAGGACTTC.

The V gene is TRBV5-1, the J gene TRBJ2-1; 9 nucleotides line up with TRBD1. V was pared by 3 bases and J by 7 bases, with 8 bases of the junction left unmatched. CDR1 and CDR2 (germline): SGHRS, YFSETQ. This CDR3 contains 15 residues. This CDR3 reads CASSWGPGQGNEQFF. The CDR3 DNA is TGCGCCAGCAGCTGGGGACCGGGACAGGGAAATGAGCAGTTCTTC.

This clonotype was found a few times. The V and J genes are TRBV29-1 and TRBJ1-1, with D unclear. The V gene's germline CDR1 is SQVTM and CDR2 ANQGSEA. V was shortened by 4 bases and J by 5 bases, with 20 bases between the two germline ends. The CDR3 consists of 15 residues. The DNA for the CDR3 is TGCAGCGTTGTACGGGGATTCCGAATGTCGACTGAAGCTTTCTTT. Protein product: CSVVRGFRMSTEAFF.

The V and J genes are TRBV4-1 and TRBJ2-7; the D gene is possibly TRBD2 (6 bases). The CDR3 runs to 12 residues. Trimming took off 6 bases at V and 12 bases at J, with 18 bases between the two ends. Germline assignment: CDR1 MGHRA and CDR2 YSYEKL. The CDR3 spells CASSSIGGEAYF. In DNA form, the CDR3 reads TGCGCCAGCAGTTCCATAGGCGGGGAAGCGTACTTC.

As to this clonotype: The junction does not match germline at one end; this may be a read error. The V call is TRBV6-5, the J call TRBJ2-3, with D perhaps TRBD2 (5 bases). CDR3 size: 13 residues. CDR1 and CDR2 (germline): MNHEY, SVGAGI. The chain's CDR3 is CTSSRLLGDTQYF. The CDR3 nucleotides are TGTACCAGCAGTCGCTTACTAGGGGATACGCAGTATTTT.

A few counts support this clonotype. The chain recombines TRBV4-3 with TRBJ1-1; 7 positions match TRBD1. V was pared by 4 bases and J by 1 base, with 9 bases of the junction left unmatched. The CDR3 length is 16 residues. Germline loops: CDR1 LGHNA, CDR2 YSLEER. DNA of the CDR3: TGCGCCAGCAGCCGCACCGCTGGGACAGAGAACACTGAAGCTTTCTTT. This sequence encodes CASSRTAGTENTEAFF.

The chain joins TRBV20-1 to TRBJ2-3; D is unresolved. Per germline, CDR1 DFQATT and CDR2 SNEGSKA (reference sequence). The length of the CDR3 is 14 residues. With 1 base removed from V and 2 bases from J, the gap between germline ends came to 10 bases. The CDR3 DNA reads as TGCAGTGCTAGAGTGGCGGCTACCACAGATACGCAGTATTTT. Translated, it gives CSARVAATTDTQYF.

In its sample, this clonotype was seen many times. For the CDR3, the DNA is TGCAGTGCTACCGGACTAGCGGGAGAGACCCAGTACTTC. Translation: CSATGLAGETQYF. This chain joins TRBV20-1 and TRBJ2-5; 11 bases match TRBD2. CDR3 length equals 13 residues. J gave up 4 bases and V 4 bases, and 2 bases lay outside the gene matches. Germline V CDR1 and CDR2: DFQATT, SNEGSKA (reference sequence).

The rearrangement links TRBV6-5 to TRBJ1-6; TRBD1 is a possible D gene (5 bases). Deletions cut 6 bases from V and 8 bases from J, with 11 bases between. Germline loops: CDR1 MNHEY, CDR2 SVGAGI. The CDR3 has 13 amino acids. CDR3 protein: CASREGLYSPLHF. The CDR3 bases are TGTGCCAGCAGAGAGGGGCTTTATTCACCCCTCCACTTT.

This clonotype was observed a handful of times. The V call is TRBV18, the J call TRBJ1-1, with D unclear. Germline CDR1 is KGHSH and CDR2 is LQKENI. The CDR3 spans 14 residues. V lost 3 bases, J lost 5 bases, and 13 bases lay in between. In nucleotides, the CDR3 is TGTGCCAGCTCACCTGGAGGGCTGGGGACTGAAGCTTTCTTT. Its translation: CASSPGGLGTEAFF. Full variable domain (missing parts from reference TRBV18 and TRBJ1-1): NAGVMQNPRHLVRRRGQEARLRCSPMKGHSHVYWYRQLPEEGLKFMVYLQKENIIDESGMPKERFSAEFPKEGPSILRIQQVVRGDSAAYFCASSPGGLGTEAFFGQGTRLTVV.

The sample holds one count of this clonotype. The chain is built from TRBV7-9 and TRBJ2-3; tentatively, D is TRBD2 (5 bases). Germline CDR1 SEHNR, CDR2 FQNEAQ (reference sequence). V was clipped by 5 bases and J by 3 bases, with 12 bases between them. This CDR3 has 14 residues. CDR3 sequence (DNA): TGTGCCAGCAGCCGAAGGGAGAGAACAGATACGCAGTATTTT. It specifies CASSRRERTDTQYF.

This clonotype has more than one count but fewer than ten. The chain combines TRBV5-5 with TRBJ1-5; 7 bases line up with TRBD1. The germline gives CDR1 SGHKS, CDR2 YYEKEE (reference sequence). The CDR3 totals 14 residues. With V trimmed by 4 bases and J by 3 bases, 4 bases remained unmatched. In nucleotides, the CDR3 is TGTGCCAGCAGCGCCGGACAGGTCAATCAGCCCCAGCATTTT. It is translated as CASSAGQVNQPQHF.

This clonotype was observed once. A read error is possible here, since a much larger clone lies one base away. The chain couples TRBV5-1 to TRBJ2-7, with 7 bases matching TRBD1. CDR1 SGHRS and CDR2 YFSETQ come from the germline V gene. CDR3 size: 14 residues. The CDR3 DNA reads TGCGCCAGCAGGGAGACAGGGAGCTCCTACGAGCAGGACTTC. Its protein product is CASRETGSSYEQDF.

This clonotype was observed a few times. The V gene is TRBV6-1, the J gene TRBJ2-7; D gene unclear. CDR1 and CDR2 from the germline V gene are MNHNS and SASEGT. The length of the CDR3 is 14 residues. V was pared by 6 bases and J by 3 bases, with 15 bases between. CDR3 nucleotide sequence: TGTGCCAGCAGCGAGACTCAGTTAAGCTACGAGCAGTACTTC. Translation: CASSETQLSYEQYF.

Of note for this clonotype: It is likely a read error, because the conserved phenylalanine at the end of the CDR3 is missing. The CDR3 spells CASRPAGGPWTGELFS. The CDR3 region has the DNA TGCGCCAGCAGGCCCGCGGGAGGGCCATGGACCGGGGAGCTGTTTTCT. V gene TRBV5-1 combines with J gene TRBJ2-2; 9 nucleotides match TRBD2. Germline values: CDR1 SGHRS, CDR2 YFSETQ. V trimming: 5 bases; J trimming: 5 bases; junction bases outside the gene matches: 10. This CDR3 is 16 amino acids long.

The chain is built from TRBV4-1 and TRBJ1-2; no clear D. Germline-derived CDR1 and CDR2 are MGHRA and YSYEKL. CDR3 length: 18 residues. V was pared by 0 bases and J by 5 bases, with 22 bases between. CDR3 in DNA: TGCGCCAGCAGCCAAGAGGTACCTCACGTTCGGGTCCGGTATGGCTACACCTTC. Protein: CASSQEVPHVRVRYGYTF.